The 18 T cell receptor beta chains below all came from one sample that was sequenced in a study of T-cell reconstitution after alpha-beta-depleted transplantation in children. Preparation of the TCRbeta library was carried out with unique molecular identifiers. MiXCR was run by TCRdb on the PCR reads, yielding one entry per CDR3 protein. The table includes 150,000 to 200,000 distinct CDR3 sequences, roughly 6.3% detected once. This material consisted of PBMCs, taken before TCRalphabeta/CD19-depleted stem cell transplant. Receptors were obtained from a girl under three years old with combined immunodeficiency, due to receive a stem cell transplant.

This clonotype was found many times. The genes are TRBV12-3 or TRBV12-4 and TRBJ2-2; unclear D gene. This CDR3 has 14 residues. V lost 1 base, J lost 0 bases, and 3 bases lay in between. The CDR3 bases are TGTGCCAGCAGTTTAGGGCCGAACACCGGGGAGCTGTTTTTT. Translation gives CASSLGPNTGELFF.

This clonotype was detected ten times or more. V usage is TRBV11-3 and J usage is TRBJ2-1; 12 nucleotides match TRBD2. V shed 0 bases and J 6 bases; nucleotides not matched to a gene: 6. CDR1 SGHNT and CDR2 YENEEA come from the germline V gene. This CDR3 has 17 residues. In DNA form, the CDR3 reads TGTGCCAGCAGCTTAGATACAGGACTAGCGGGGATCAATGAGCAGTTCTTC. Protein product: CASSLDTGLAGINEQFF.

This clonotype came up many times. The J gene is TRBJ2-7, the V gene TRBV13; 7 bases are a match to TRBD2. The V gene's germline CDR1 is PRHDT and CDR2 FYEKMQ (reference sequence). CDR3 length equals 14 residues. The V segment lost 6 bases and the J segment 1 base; nucleotides outside the gene matches: 6. The CDR3 bases are TGTGCCAGCAGAAGGAGGGACTATTCCTACGAGCAGTACTTC. Translated, it gives CASRRRDYSYEQYF.

This clonotype was seen many times. The chain is built from TRBV14 and TRBJ2-2; 14 nucleotides match TRBD2. V lost 4 bases to trimming and J lost 5 bases; unmatched junction nucleotides: 9. From germline, CDR1 is SGHDN and CDR2 FVKESK. The CDR3 runs to 18 residues. The CDR3 DNA reads as TGTGCCAGCAGCCTAAAGGGACTAGCGGGAGTATGGACCGGGGAGCTGTTTTTT. Its translation: CASSLKGLAGVWTGELFF.

This clonotype was detected many times. The chain employs TRBV12-3 or TRBV12-4 and TRBJ2-7; possible D gene TRBD1, 6 bases. The CDR3 is 14 residues long. V lost 3 bases and J 3 bases, leaving 12 bases between the germline ends. The CDR3 here is CASSLGAQGYEQYF. CDR3 in DNA: TGTGCCAGCAGTTTGGGGGCACAGGGCTACGAGCAGTACTTC.

This clonotype was seen ten or more times. The chain employs TRBV6-2 or TRBV6-3 and TRBJ2-3; 11 bases line up with TRBD2. Germline assignment: CDR1 MNHEY and CDR2 SVGEGT. With V trimmed by 7 bases and J by 5 bases, 8 bases remained unmatched. This CDR3 is built from 15 residues. The CDR3 protein is CASTLGLAGQDTQYF. The CDR3 nucleotides are TGTGCCAGCACCCTTGGACTAGCGGGCCAAGATACGCAGTATTTT.

The chain carries TRBV29-1 and TRBJ2-6; D is perhaps TRBD1 (6 bases). The CDR3 is 16 amino acids. V was pared by 7 bases and J by 2 bases, with 18 bases between. Germline V gives CDR1 SQVTM, CDR2 ANQGSEA. CDR3 nucleotide sequence: TGCAGCGCCGTCCCGGGACAAGGGGCTGGGGCCAACGTCCTGACTTTC. It is translated as CSAVPGQGAGANVLTF.

Many counts were recorded for this clonotype. The V and J genes are TRBV3-1 and TRBJ2-7; TRBD2 is a possible D gene (6 bases). Trimming removed 1 base from V and 1 base from J, with 17 bases in between. This CDR3 has 17 amino acids. In germline, CDR1 is LGHDT, CDR2 YNNKEL (reference sequence). CDR3 in DNA: TGTGCCAGCAGCCAAGGCACGGCCGGAGGGTCTTCCTACGAGCAGTACTTC. Its translation is CASSQGTAGGSSYEQYF.

In this sample, this clonotype turned up many times. The chain couples TRBV2 to TRBJ2-3, with D possibly matching TRBD1 (6 bases). In germline, CDR1 is SNHLY, CDR2 FYNNEI. This CDR3 contains 15 residues. Trimming stripped 5 bases from V and 0 bases from J, with 12 bases between. The CDR3 DNA sequence: TGTGCCAGCAGTACAACAGGGACGAGCACAGATACGCAGTATTTT. It is translated as CASSTTGTSTDTQYF.

Notes on this clonotype: With a much larger clone just one base away, this may be a read error. The gene calls are TRBV11-2 and TRBJ2-3, with D tentatively TRBD2 (7 bases). Germline V gene sequence: CDR1 SGHAT, CDR2 FQNNGV. The CDR3 length is 15 residues. CDR3 nucleotide sequence: TGTCCCAGCAGCTTACGGGGGGCGAGCACAGATACGCAGTATTTT. Its protein is CPSSLRGASTDTQYF.

In this sample, this clonotype turned up many times. This chain connects TRBV12-3 or TRBV12-4 to TRBJ1-1; D remains ambiguous. The CDR3 length is 12 residues. The V end lost 3 bases, the J end lost 1 base, and 3 bases lay between the germline ends. CDR3 loop: CASSFGNTEAFF. The CDR3 DNA reads TGTGCCAGCAGTTTCGGGAACACTGAAGCTTTCTTT.

This clonotype was counted many times. This chain connects TRBV29-1 to TRBJ2-7; 8 nucleotides line up with TRBD1. After removal of 6 bases from V and 1 base from J, the junction contained 11 bases not matched to a gene. Germline CDR1 and CDR2: SQVTM and ANQGSEA. The CDR3 is 15 amino acids. This CDR3 is CSVVLPQGASYEQYF. DNA for the CDR3: TGCAGCGTCGTCCTCCCCCAGGGGGCTTCCTACGAGCAGTACTTC.

This clonotype was recorded many times. The chain combines TRBV4-3 with TRBJ2-1, with D possibly called TRBD1 or TRBD2 (5 bases each). Germline CDR1 is LGHNA and CDR2 is YSLEER. This CDR3 has 19 residues. V lost 4 bases and J 0 bases, leaving 22 bases between the germline ends. CDR3 loop: CASSPGTGSSLGSYNEQFF. The CDR3 region has the DNA TGCGCCAGCAGCCCCGGGACCGGTAGCTCGCTCGGCTCCTACAATGAGCAGTTCTTC.

The chain carries TRBV7-6 and TRBJ2-5; 8 bases align to TRBD2. The CDR3 is 15 amino acids. Trimming cost V 1 base and J 5 bases; bases outside gene matches: 6. The germline CDR1 and CDR2 sequences are SGHVS and FNYEAQ. The CDR3 protein is CASSLEAGAYETQYF. CDR3 sequence (DNA): TGTGCCAGCAGCTTAGAAGCGGGGGCCTACGAGACCCAGTACTTC.

The sample holds many counts of this clonotype. V usage is TRBV5-1 and J usage is TRBJ2-2, with TRBD2 as a possible D gene (6 bases). Between the trimmed V and J ends, which lost 0 bases and 4 bases, there was a span of 16 bases. Germline lookup yields CDR1 SGHRS and CDR2 YFSETQ. The CDR3 runs 17 residues. As DNA, the CDR3 is TGCGCCAGCAGCTTGGAATCCCCTGCTAGCGTCACCGGGGAGCTGTTTTTT. Translated: CASSLESPASVTGELFF.

The chain carries TRBV6-5 and TRBJ1-4; weak D call: TRBD1 (5 bases). The germline V gene encodes CDR1 MNHEY and CDR2 SVGAGI. Trimming took off 6 bases at V and 3 bases at J, with 23 bases between the two ends. The CDR3 covers 18 residues. The CDR3 sequence is CASRGSWRDLRANEKLFF. The CDR3 DNA sequence: TGTGCCAGCAGGGGTAGTTGGAGGGACTTAAGGGCTAATGAAAAACTGTTTTTT.

The V call is TRBV28, the J call TRBJ1-5; D may be TRBD1 (5 bases). Germline loops: CDR1 MDHEN, CDR2 SYDVKM. Trimming left V 10 bases short and J 4 bases short, with 17 bases between. The length of the CDR3 is 14 residues. CDR3 protein: CATSPRGGNQPQHF. The CDR3 bases are TGTGCCACCTCTCCGCGGGGGGGAAATCAGCCCCAGCATTTT.

This clonotype was recorded many times. This chain uses TRBV29-1 with TRBJ2-2; 9 bases agree with TRBD1. The CDR3 runs to 14 residues. J was trimmed by 3 bases and V by 6 bases; bases with no gene match: 5. Germline V gives CDR1 SQVTM, CDR2 ANQGSEA. CDR3 sequence (DNA): TGCAGCGTCCCTGACAGGGGGGACACCGGGGAGCTGTTTTTT. Amino acids: CSVPDRGDTGELFF.